These 13 T cell receptor beta chains were sequenced from one sample in a study of blood T cell repertoires in COVID-19. Only in-frame clones appear in the TCRdb table, and some are missing; sequencing was by immunoSEQ multiplex PCR. The sample has 300,000 to 500,000 clones, nearly 90% seen once. Sequences were obtained from PBMCs or T cells enriched from blood (not recorded which). These receptors were obtained from a woman in her thirties or forties with acute COVID-19.

The rearrangement joins TRBV30 to TRBJ2-5; 10 bases are shared with TRBD2. In germline, CDR1 is GTSNPN, CDR2 SVGIG (reference sequence). The CDR3 spans 15 residues. V was clipped by 0 bases and J by 2 bases; unmatched bases: 3. CDR3: CAWSVVLAGQETQYF. The CDR3 DNA follows: TGTGCCTGGAGTGTAGTACTAGCGGGGCAAGAGACCCAGTACTTC.

This chain uses TRBV3-1 (or the pseudogene TRBV3-2) with TRBJ1-3, with D possibly matching TRBD1 (6 bases). Per the germline V gene, CDR1 is LGHDT and CDR2 is YNNKEL (reference sequence). Trimming removed 0 bases at V and 3 bases at J, with 15 bases between. This CDR3 is built from 17 residues. DNA for the CDR3: TGTGCCAGCAGCCAAGATAGACAGGTCCCGTTTGGAAACACCATATATTTT. This sequence encodes CASSQDRQVPFGNTIYF.

V is TRBV4-2 and J is TRBJ2-3; 12 bases match TRBD2. The germline gives CDR1 LGHNA, CDR2 YNFKEQ. V shed 0 bases, J shed 6 bases, and the junction held 4 bases outside the gene matches. The CDR3 length is 16 residues. Here the CDR3 reads CASSQDGLAGWDTQYF. CDR3 bases: TGTGCCAGCAGCCAAGACGGACTAGCGGGGTGGGATACGCAGTATTTT.

This rearrangement joins TRBV5-1 to TRBJ1-3; tentatively, D is TRBD1 (6 bases). The CDR3 is 18 residues long. The germline gives CDR1 SGHRS, CDR2 YFSETQ. The germline V and J ends were trimmed by 0 bases and 0 bases, with 16 bases remaining between them. Written as DNA, the CDR3 is TGCGCCAGCAGCTTGGGATACAGGGCTTCCTACTCTGGAAACACCATATATTTT. It translates to CASSLGYRASYSGNTIYF.

The table lists this clone with a few counts. The chain carries TRBV5-1 and TRBJ1-6, with D perhaps matching TRBD1 (6 bases). Germline lookup yields CDR1 SGHRS and CDR2 YFSETQ. Trimming removed 0 bases at V and 8 bases at J, with 15 bases between. This CDR3 is 16 amino acids long. CDR3 loop: CASSLEHFPGDSPLHF. The CDR3 coding sequence is TGCGCCAGCAGCTTGGAACATTTTCCAGGGGATTCACCCCTCCACTTT.

The V call is TRBV29-1, the J call TRBJ1-1; 8 bases map to TRBD1. The J segment lost 6 bases and the V segment lost 7 bases, leaving 4 bases of the junction unmatched. The CDR3 length is 11 residues. Looked up from germline, CDR1 is SQVTM and CDR2 is ANQGSEA. The CDR3 coding sequence is TGCAGCGCAGACAGGGGCCCTGAAGCTTTCTTT. Residues: CSADRGPEAFF.

The chain combines TRBV14 with TRBJ2-1, with 11 bases identical to TRBD2. Germline V gene sequence: CDR1 SGHDN, CDR2 FVKESK. Unmatched junction bases numbered 7, after V lost 0 bases and J lost 0 bases. The CDR3 has 19 residues. CDR3 sequence: CASSQDPLAGVFSYNEQFF. The CDR3 DNA follows: TGTGCCAGCAGCCAAGATCCACTAGCGGGGGTTTTCTCCTACAATGAGCAGTTCTTC.

J is TRBJ2-5 and V is TRBV12-5, with D possibly being TRBD1 (6 bases). V lost 3 bases, J lost 0 bases, and 17 bases lay in between. CDR1 and CDR2 from the germline V gene are LGHNT and FRNRAP. The CDR3 spans 17 residues. Written as DNA, the CDR3 is TGTGCTAGTGGTTTAAAGGGGTTTGGGGGCTACCAAGAGACCCAGTACTTC. It specifies CASGLKGFGGYQETQYF. The full variable domain, in which reference TRBV12-5 and TRBJ2-5 provide the parts outside the CDR3, is DARVTQTPRHKVTEMGQEVTMRCQPILGHNTVFWYRQTMMQGLELLAYFRNRAPLDDSGMPKDRFSAEMPDATLATLKIQPSEPRDSAVYFCASGLKGFGGYQETQYFGPGTRLLVL.

The chain recombines TRBV7-2 with TRBJ2-7; 9 bases are a match to TRBD2. Germline CDR1 and CDR2: SGHTA and FQGNSA. Trimming cost V 2 bases and J 2 bases; bases outside gene matches: 4. This CDR3 region has 15 residues. The CDR3 loop is CASSLIAGAAYEQYF. CDR3 coding DNA: TGTGCCAGCAGCTTAATAGCGGGGGCCGCCTACGAGCAGTACTTC.

The gene calls are TRBV6-1 and TRBJ1-2, with 7 bases matching TRBD1. In germline, CDR1 is MNHNS, CDR2 SASEGT. The CDR3 length is 14 residues. Trimming removed 2 bases from V and 8 bases from J; junction bases left unmatched: 8. The CDR3 DNA reads TGTGCCAGCAGTGAAAGGGTGACAGGGACAGGCTACACCTTC. This encodes CASSERVTGTGYTF.

In the case of this clone: Other DNA sequences from this sample encode an identical CDR3 as well. The chain has TRBV5-1 and TRBJ1-1; 7 bases agree with TRBD1. Unmatched junction bases numbered 1, after V lost 2 bases and J lost 0 bases. The CDR3 has 14 amino acids. Germline V gives CDR1 SGHRS, CDR2 YFSETQ. The CDR3 here is CASSLGTVNTEAFF. The CDR3 nucleotides are TGCGCCAGCAGCTTAGGGACAGTGAACACTGAAGCTTTCTTT. Full variable domain (remainder filled in from reference TRBV5-1 and TRBJ1-1): KAGVTQTPRYLIKTRGQQVTLSCSPISGHRSVSWYQQTPGQGLQFLFEYFSETQRNKGNFPGRFSGRQFSNSRSEMNVSTLELGDSALYLCASSLGTVNTEAFFGQGTRLTVV.

The chain employs TRBV12-3 or TRBV12-4 and TRBJ1-5; D is perhaps TRBD1 (6 bases). The CDR3 is 13 residues long. With 5 bases removed from V and 1 base from J, the gap between germline ends came to 6 bases. The CDR3 DNA follows: TGTGCCAGCAGTCAGGGGAGCAATCAGCCCCAGCATTTT. Translation gives CASSQGSNQPQHF.

V gene TRBV4-1 combines with J gene TRBJ2-5; possibly TRBD2 for D (6 bases). The CDR3 is 16 residues long. Per the germline V gene, CDR1 is MGHRA and CDR2 is YSYEKL. V lost 4 bases and J lost 2, with 17 bases in between. The CDR3 sequence: CASSLGTSYPQETQYF. CDR3 nucleotides: TGCGCCAGCAGCCTCGGGACTTCTTACCCTCAAGAGACCCAGTACTTC.